A selection of T cell receptor beta chains follows, all from one sample in a study of T-cell reconstitution after alpha-beta-depleted transplantation in children. TCRdb recomputed calls from the PCR reads with MiXCR, one row per CDR3 protein. This sample yields fewer than 700,000 distinct CDR3 sequences, of which 13% are seen a single time; around 2.2% belongs to the top ten. This specimen was PBMCs, mostly from graft donor cells, taken 360 days after TCRalphabeta/CD19-depleted stem cell transplant. These receptors came from a male patient aged 10 to 17 who had a stem cell transplant for acute myeloid leukemia, so the T cells may come from the graft donor. Both conserved end residues are part of each CDR3.

j_gene	v_gene	CDR3aa
TRBJ2-3	TRBV7-2	CASSGGGSPSTQYF
TRBJ2-7	TRBV29-1	CSVIFPSYEQYF
TRBJ2-7	TRBV6-2/TRBV6-3	CASSRLAVYEQYF
TRBJ2-4	TRBV10-3	CAISEYGAASIQYF
TRBJ1-2	TRBV6-2/TRBV6-3	CASNRWGGYGYTF
TRBJ2-6	TRBV19	CASQGGGSGANVLTF
TRBJ1-1	TRBV29-1	CSVERQGRAFF
TRBJ1-1	TRBV5-1	CASSPRQGAVTFF
TRBJ2-2	TRBV2	CASWMPGDTGELFF
TRBJ2-7	TRBV4-3	CASSRTRGYEQYF
TRBJ2-6	TRBV5-1	CASSWTDLSGANVLTF
TRBJ2-1	TRBV29-1	CSVEDPWFGHGNEQFF
TRBJ2-7	TRBV5-1	CASRDGTAIYEQYF
TRBJ2-5	TRBV12-3/TRBV12-4	CASSPHPQNQETQYF
TRBJ1-4	TRBV7-2	CASSGRDRGAEKLFF
TRBJ2-7	TRBV12-3/TRBV12-4	CASRSRTGGTYEQYF
TRBJ2-2	TRBV20-1	CSAIPGLLAGGMNTGELFF
TRBJ2-2	TRBV7-2	CASSPRLVNTGELFF
TRBJ2-7	TRBV27	CASSFPGQGPREQYF
TRBJ2-7	TRBV29-1	CSVAGLAGTLTYEQYF
TRBJ2-5	TRBV4-2	CASSFGRDEETQYF
TRBJ2-5	TRBV12-3/TRBV12-4	CASGRGGETQYF
TRBJ1-5	TRBV30	CAWMGSNQPQHF
TRBJ1-2	TRBV11-2	CASSFPTGGGGREIANYGYTF
TRBJ1-4	TRBV6-5	CASSYSPGGTNEKLFF
TRBJ2-1	TRBV7-2	CASSLFLLSGNPMEQFF
TRBJ1-2	TRBV10-3	CASIRDPGYTF
TRBJ2-1	TRBV14	CASSQITSIYNEQFF
TRBJ2-1	TRBV27	CASSLSASGNSYNEQFF
TRBJ2-1	TRBV6-2/TRBV6-3	CASSYSRTSGGDEQFF
TRBJ2-7	TRBV20-1	CSAPGRETYEQYF
TRBJ2-2	TRBV11-2	CASSLFSGGDTGELFF
TRBJ2-7	TRBV7-8	CASSLGAGSLSYEQYF
TRBJ1-1	TRBV18	CASSPRRQVGTEAFF
TRBJ2-5	TRBV5-1	CASSLGAVSQETQYF
TRBJ2-7	TRBV20-1	CSATAFDRVTYEQYF
TRBJ1-4	TRBV18	CASSPPGLPLNEKLFF
TRBJ2-7	TRBV3-1	CASSQVGKSYEQYF
TRBJ2-3	TRBV25-1	CASTWTGSDTQYF
TRBJ2-1	TRBV2	CATGRTFGYNEQFF
TRBJ2-1	TRBV12-3/TRBV12-4	CASSWQALAGSSYNEQFF
TRBJ2-7	TRBV7-9	CASSTGGLHIYEQYF
TRBJ1-5	TRBV6-1	CASSETGFNQPQHF
TRBJ2-7	TRBV29-1	CSVNQASGLGEQYF
TRBJ2-3	TRBV10-3	CAIMGGKSTDTQYF
TRBJ2-5	TRBV7-3	CASSLAGSGIQETQYF